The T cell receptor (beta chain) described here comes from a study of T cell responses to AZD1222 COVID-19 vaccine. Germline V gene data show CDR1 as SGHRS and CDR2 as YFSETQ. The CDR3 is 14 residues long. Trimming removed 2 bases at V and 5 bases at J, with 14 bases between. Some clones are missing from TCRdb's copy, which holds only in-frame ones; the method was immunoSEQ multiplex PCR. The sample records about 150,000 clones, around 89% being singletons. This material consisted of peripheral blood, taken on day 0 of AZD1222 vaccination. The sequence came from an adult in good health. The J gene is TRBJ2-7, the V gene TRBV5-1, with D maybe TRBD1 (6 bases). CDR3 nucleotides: TGCGCCAGCAGCTTCAGACAGGCTTCCGACGAGCAGTACTTC. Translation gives CASSFRQASDEQYF.